This T cell receptor beta chain was recovered during a study of T cells in narcolepsy. Study overall: Healthy controls were enrolled alongside patients with narcolepsy type 1 or type 2.

Overall study results and limits: Reportedly, autoreactive clonotypes were serially detected in patients' blood but not controls'. Same-patient CSF and blood CD4+ T cell clonotypes included HCRT-specific and TRIB2-specific autoreactive ones. No autoreactive T cell clone sequences appeared in some memory CD4+ repertoires.

Assay: immunoSEQ multiplex PCR; the TCRdb copy retains only in-frame clones and omits some. Of some 30,000 clones in the sample, roughly four fifths were seen once. Notes on this clone: Its antigen is as yet unknown.

This sequence was found in a human donor with narcolepsy. The sample was CD45RA- memory CD4+ T cells from PBMCs.

CDR3 residues: CASSTGQVMNTEAFF. The CDR3 DNA is TGTGCCAGCAGCACCGGACAGGTGATGAACACTGAAGCTTTCTTT. The V gene is TRBV13, the J gene TRBJ1-1; 7 nucleotides line up with TRBD1. The CDR3 is 15 residues long. The J segment lost 0 bases and the V segment lost 5 bases, leaving 6 bases of the junction unmatched. Germline-derived CDR1 and CDR2 are PRHDT and FYEKMQ (reference sequence).